This entry describes one T cell receptor (beta chain). Its specificity is unknown. Clones were sequenced by immunoSEQ multiplex PCR, and TCRdb holds only the in-frame ones, with some missing. The repertoire includes about 40,000 clones, roughly 92% of them detected once, and 3.8% sits in the top ten. The data derive from a study of tissue T cells after allogeneic stem cell transplantation. Whole-study context: Enrolled prospectively were adult allogeneic hematopoietic cell transplant recipients whose graft-versus-host disease was steroid-refractory. Patients with graft-versus-host disease had grafts: several unmodified, three CD34-selected and T-cell-depleted.

Study conclusions and caveats: Alloreactivity or antigen specificity of tissue TCRs was not determined; some clones might be host cells. Within patients, tissue anatomy strongly shaped TCR repertoire composition.

The TCR comes from a woman aged 40-70 years who later had graft-versus-host disease after an allogeneic stem cell transplant. Sequencing was performed on blood, taken before transplantation.

In DNA, the CDR3 is TGTGCCAGCAGTGAAGCCGGGACCAGACTACTAGGTGAGCAGTTCTTC. This translates into CASSEAGTRLLGEQFF. The chain couples TRBV6-1 to TRBJ2-1; possibly TRBD1 or TRBD2 for D (5 bases each). CDR3 length equals 16 residues. Trimming took off 0 bases at V and 9 bases at J, with 18 bases between the two ends. CDR1 is MNHNS and CDR2 is SASEGT in the germline V gene.